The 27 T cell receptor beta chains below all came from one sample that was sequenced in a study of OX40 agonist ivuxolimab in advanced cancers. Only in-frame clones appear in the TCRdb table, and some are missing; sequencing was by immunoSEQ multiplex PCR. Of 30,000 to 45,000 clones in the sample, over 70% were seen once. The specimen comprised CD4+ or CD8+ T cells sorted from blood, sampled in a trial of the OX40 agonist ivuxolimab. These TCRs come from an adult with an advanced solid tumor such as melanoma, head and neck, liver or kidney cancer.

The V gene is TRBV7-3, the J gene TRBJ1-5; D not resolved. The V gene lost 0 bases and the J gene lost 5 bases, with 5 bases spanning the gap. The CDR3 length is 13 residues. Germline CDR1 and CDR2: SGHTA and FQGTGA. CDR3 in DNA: TGTGCCAGCAGCTTAACCCCCGATCAGCCCCAGCATTTT. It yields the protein CASSLTPDQPQHF.

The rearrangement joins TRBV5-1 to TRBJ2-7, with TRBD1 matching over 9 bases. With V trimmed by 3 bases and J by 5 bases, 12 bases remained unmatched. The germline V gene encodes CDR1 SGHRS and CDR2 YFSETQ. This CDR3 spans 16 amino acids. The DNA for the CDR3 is TGCGCCAGCAGCTCCACCACGACAGGGGGGGGCAACGAGCAGTACTTC. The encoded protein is CASSSTTTGGGNEQYF.

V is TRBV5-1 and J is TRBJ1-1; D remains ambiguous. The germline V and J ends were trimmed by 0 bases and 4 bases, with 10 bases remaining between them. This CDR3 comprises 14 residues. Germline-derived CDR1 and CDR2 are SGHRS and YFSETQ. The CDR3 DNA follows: TGCGCCAGCAGCTTGGTGGGGTGGGGCACTGAAGCTTTCTTT. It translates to CASSLVGWGTEAFF. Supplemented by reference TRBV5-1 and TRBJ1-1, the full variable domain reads KAGVTQTPRYLIKTRGQQVTLSCSPISGHRSVSWYQQTPGQGLQFLFEYFSETQRNKGNFPGRFSGRQFSNSRSEMNVSTLELGDSALYLCASSLVGWGTEAFFGQGTRLTVV.

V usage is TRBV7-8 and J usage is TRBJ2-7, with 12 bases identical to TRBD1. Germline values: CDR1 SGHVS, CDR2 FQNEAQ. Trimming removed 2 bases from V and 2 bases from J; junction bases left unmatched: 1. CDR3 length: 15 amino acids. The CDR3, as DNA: TGTGCCAGCAGCTTAAGGGACAGGGGGCCCTACGAGCAGTACTTC. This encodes CASSLRDRGPYEQYF.

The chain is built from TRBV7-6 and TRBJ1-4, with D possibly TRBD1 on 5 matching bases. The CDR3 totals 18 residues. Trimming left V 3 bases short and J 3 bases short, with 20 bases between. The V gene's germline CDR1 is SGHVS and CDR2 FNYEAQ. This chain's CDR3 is CASSFEPPNRTPNEKLFF. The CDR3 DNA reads TGTGCCAGCAGCTTCGAACCTCCCAACAGGACCCCTAATGAAAAACTGTTTTTT.

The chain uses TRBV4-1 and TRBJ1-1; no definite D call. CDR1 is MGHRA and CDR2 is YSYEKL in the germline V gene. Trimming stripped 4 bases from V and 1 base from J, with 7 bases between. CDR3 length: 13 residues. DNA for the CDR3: TGCGCCAGCAGCCGTGGGAAGAACACTGAAGCTTTCTTT. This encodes CASSRGKNTEAFF.

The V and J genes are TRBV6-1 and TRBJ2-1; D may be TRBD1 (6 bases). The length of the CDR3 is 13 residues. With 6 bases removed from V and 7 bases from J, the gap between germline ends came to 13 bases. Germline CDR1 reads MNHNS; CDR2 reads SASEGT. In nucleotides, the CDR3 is TGTGCCAGCAGCCAGGGGATAAGGAATGAGCAGTTCTTC. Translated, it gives CASSQGIRNEQFF.

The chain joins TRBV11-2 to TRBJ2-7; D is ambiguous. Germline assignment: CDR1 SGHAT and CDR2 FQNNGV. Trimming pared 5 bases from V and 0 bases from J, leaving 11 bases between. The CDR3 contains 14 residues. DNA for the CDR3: TGTGCCAGCAGCGTCCTCCAGAGCTCCTACGAGCAGTACTTC. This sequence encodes CASSVLQSSYEQYF.

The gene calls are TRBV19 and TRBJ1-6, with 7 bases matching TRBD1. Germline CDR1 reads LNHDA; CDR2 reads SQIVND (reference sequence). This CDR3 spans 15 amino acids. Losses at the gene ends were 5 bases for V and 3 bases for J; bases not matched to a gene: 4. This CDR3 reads CASSGSGGYNSPLHF. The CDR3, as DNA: TGTGCCAGTAGTGGATCAGGGGGCTATAATTCACCCCTCCACTTT.

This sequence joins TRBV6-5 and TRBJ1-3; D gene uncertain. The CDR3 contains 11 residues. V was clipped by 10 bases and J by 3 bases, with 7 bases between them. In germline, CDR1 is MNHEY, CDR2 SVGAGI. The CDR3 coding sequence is TGTGCCACCCGCTATGGAAACACCATATATTTT. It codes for CATRYGNTIYF.

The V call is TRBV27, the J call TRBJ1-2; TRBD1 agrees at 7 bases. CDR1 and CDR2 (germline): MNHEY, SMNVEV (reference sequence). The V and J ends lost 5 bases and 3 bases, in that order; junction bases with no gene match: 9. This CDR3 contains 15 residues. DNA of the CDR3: TGTGCCAGCAGTCGGACACAGGGGCCGCACTATGGCTACACCTTC. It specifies CASSRTQGPHYGYTF.

The CDR3 DNA is TGCGCCAGCAGCCAAGTCGAACTGGGGACCGCGGCTGGCGGGGTCTACGAGCAGTACTTC. As protein: CASSQVELGTAAGGVYEQYF. This chain links TRBV4-1 with TRBJ2-7, with a possible D match to TRBD2 (6 bases). Germline CDR1 is MGHRA and CDR2 is YSYEKL. The CDR3 is made up of 20 amino acids. V lost 1 base and J 3 bases, leaving 28 bases between the germline ends.

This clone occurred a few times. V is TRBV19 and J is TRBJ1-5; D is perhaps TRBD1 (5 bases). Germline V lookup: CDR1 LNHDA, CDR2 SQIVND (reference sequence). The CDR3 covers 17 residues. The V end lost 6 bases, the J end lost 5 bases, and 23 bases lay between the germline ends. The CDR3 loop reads CASSSGQYEGYDQPQHF. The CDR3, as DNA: TGTGCCAGTAGCTCAGGGCAGTATGAGGGTTACGATCAGCCCCAGCATTTT. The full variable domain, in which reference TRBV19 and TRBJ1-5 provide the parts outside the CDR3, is DGGITQSPKYLFRKEGQNVTLSCEQNLNHDAMYWYRQDPGQGLRLIYYSQIVNDFQKGDIAEGYSVSREKKESFPLTVTSAQKNPTAFYLCASSSGQYEGYDQPQHFGDGTRLSIL.

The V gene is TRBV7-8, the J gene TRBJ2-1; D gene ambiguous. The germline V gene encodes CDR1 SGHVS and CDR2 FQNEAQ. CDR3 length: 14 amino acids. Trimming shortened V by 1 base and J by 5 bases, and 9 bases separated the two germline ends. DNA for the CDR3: TGTGCCAGCAGCTTAGGGACGGCCAACAATGAGCAGTTCTTC. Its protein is CASSLGTANNEQFF.

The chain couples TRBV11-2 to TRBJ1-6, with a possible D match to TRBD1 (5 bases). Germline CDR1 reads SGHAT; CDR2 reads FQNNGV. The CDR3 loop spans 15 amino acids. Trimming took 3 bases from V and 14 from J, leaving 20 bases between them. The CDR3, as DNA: TGTGCCAGCAGCTTCATGACCGGGACCATCGGGGCCCTCCACTTT. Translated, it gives CASSFMTGTIGALHF. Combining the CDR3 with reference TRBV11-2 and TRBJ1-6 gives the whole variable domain EAGVAQSPRYKIIEKRQSVAFWCNPISGHATLYWYQQILGQGPKLLIQFQNNGVVDDSQLPKDRFSAERLKGVDSTLKIQPAKLEDSAVYLCASSFMTGTIGALHFGNGTRLTVT.

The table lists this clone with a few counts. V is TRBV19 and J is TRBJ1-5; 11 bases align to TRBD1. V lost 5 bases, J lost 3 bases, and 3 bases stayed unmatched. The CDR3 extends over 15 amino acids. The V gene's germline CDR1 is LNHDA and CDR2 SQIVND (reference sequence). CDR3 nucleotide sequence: TGTGCCAGTAGTTCCGGACAGGGGGCCAATCAGCCCCAGCATTTT. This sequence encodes CASSSGQGANQPQHF. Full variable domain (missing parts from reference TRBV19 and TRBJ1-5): DGGITQSPKYLFRKEGQNVTLSCEQNLNHDAMYWYRQDPGQGLRLIYYSQIVNDFQKGDIAEGYSVSREKKESFPLTVTSAQKNPTAFYLCASSSGQGANQPQHFGDGTRLSIL.

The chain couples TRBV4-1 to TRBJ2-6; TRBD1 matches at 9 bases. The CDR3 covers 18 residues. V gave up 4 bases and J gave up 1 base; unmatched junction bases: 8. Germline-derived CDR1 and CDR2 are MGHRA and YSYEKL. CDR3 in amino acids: CASSPGQGPISGANVLTF. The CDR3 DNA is TGCGCCAGCAGCCCTGGACAGGGGCCGATTTCTGGGGCCAACGTCCTGACTTTC.

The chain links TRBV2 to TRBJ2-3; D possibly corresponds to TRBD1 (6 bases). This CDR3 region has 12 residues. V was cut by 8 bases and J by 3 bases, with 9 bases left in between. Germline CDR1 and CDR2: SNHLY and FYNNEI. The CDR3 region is CASHRATDTQYF. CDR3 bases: TGTGCCAGCCACAGGGCTACAGATACGCAGTATTTT.

The CDR3 bases are TGCGCCAGCAGAAGGGACAGCACCTACAATGAGCAGTTCTTC. Translating it yields CASRRDSTYNEQFF. The chain uses TRBV5-1 and TRBJ2-1; 7 positions match TRBD1. Germline trimming cut 5 bases from V and 2 bases from J; bases unmatched to any gene: 4. The length of the CDR3 is 14 residues. Germline assignment: CDR1 SGHRS and CDR2 YFSETQ.

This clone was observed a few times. The CDR3 here is CASSVAGEGNEKLFF. CDR3 nucleotide sequence: TGTGCCAGCAGCGTAGCCGGCGAGGGAAATGAAAAACTGTTTTTT. The chain combines TRBV9 with TRBJ1-4; D not resolved. The V gene lost 0 bases and the J gene lost 5 bases, with 11 bases spanning the gap. The CDR3 sequence is 15 residues long. Germline V gene lookup returns CDR1 SGDLS and CDR2 YYNGEE.

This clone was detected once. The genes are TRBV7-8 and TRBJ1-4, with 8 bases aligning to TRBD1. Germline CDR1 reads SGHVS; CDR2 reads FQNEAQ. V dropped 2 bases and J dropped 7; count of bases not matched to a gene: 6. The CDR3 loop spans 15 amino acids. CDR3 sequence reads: CASSLTRQGSEKLFF. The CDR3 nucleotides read TGTGCCAGCAGCTTAACACGACAGGGGAGTGAAAAACTGTTTTTT. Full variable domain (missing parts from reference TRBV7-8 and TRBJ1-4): GAGVSQSPRYKVAKRGQDVALRCDPISGHVSLFWYQQALGQGPEFLTYFQNEAQLDKSGLPSDRFFAERPEGSVSTLKIQRTQQEDSAVYLCASSLTRQGSEKLFFGSGTQLSVL.

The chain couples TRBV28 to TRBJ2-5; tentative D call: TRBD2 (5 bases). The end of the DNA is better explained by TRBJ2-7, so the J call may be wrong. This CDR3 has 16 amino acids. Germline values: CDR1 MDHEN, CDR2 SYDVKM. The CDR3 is CASSLKAGLGSYEQYF. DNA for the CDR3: TGTGCCAGCAGTTTAAAAGCTGGACTGGGATCCTACGAGCAGTACTTC.

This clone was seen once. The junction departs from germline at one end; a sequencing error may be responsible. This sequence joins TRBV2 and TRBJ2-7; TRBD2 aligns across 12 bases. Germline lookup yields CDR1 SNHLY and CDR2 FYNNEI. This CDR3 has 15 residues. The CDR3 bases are TGTGCCAGCAGGGAAGGACTAGCGGGAAAGTACGAGCAGTACTTC. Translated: CASREGLAGKYEQYF.

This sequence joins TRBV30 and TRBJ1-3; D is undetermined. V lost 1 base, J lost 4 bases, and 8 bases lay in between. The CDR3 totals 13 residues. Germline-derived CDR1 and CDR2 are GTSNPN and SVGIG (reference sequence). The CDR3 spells CAWSDLIGNTIYF. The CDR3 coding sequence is TGTGCCTGGAGTGACCTGATAGGAAACACCATATATTTT.

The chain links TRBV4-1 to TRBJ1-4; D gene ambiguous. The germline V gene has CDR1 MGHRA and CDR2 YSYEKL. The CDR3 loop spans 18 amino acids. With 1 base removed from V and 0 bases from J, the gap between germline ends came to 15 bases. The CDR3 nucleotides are TGCGCCAGCAGCCAAGGCGGAGGTATTTTTGCAACTAATGAAAAACTGTTTTTT. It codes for CASSQGGGIFATNEKLFF.

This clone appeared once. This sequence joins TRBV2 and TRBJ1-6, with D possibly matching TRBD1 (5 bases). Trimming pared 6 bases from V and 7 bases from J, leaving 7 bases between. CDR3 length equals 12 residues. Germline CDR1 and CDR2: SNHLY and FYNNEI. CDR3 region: CASRDTNSPLHF. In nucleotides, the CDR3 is TGTGCCAGCAGGGACACAAATTCACCCCTCCACTTT. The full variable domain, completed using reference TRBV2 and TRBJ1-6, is EPEVTQTPSHQVTQMGQEVILRCVPISNHLYFYWYRQILGQKVEFLVSFYNNEISEKSEIFDDQFSVERPDGSNFTLKIRSTKLEDSAMYFCASRDTNSPLHFGNGTRLTVT.

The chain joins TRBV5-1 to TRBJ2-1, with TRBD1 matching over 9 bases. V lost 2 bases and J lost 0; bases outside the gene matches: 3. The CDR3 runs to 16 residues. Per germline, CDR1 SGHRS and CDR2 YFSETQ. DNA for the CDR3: TGCGCCAGCAGCTTAGAGACAGGGGGCTCCTACAATGAGCAGTTCTTC. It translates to CASSLETGGSYNEQFF.